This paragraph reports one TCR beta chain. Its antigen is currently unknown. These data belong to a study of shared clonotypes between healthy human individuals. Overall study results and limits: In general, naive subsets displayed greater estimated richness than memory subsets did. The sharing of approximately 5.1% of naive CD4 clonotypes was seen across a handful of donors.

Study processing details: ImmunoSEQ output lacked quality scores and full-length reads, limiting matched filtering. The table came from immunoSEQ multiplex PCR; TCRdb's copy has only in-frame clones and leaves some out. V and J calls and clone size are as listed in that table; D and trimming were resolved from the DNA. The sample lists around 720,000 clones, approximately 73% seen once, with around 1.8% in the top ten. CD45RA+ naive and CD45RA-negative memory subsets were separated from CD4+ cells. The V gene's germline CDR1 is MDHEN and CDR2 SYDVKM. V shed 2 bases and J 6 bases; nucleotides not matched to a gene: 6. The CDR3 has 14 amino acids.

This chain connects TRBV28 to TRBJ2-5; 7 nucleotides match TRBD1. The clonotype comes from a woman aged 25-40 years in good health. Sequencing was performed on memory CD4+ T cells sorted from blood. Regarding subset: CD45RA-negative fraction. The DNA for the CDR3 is TGTGCCAGCAGTTTACCTTCAGGGGGAAAGACCCAGTACTTC. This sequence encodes CASSLPSGGKTQYF. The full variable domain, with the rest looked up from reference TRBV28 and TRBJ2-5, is DVKVTQSSRYLVKRTGEKVFLECVQDMDHENMFWYRQDPGLGLRLIYFSYDVKMKEKGDIPEGYSVSREKKERFSLILESASTNQTSMYLCASSLPSGGKTQYFGPGTRLLVL.